Below are 18 T cell receptor beta chains sequenced from a single sample in a study of blood T cell repertoires in COVID-19. TCRdb keeps only in-frame clones here, not all; method: immunoSEQ multiplex PCR. The table lists tens of thousands of clones, about 80% of them singletons. Sequences were obtained from peripheral blood. All receptors come from a human donor in a cohort sampled during active COVID-19.

This clone has a single count. This CDR3 is CASSSRDRGGTGELFF. DNA for the CDR3: TGTGCCAGCAGCTCCCGGGACAGGGGGGGAACCGGGGAGCTGTTTTTT. The chain couples TRBV7-3 to TRBJ2-2, with 11 bases matching TRBD1. Germline V gene lookup returns CDR1 SGHTA and CDR2 FQGTGA. The V gene end was trimmed by 4 bases and the J gene end by 5 bases; junction bases not matched to a gene: 6. The CDR3 runs 16 residues.

The chain recombines TRBV4-2 with TRBJ2-1, with 7 bases identical to TRBD2. The length of the CDR3 is 18 residues. Trimming at V came to 0 bases and at J to 6 bases, leaving 14 bases not matched to a gene. The germline V gene encodes CDR1 LGHNA and CDR2 YNFKEQ. The CDR3 here is CASSQDAGVPREFNEQFF. Here the CDR3 DNA reads TGTGCCAGCAGCCAAGACGCGGGGGTGCCGCGGGAGTTCAATGAGCAGTTCTTC.

V is TRBV9 and J is TRBJ2-1; D call uncertain. The CDR3 consists of 13 residues. With 4 bases removed from V and 6 bases from J, the gap between germline ends came to 11 bases. Per germline, CDR1 SGDLS and CDR2 YYNGEE. Here the CDR3 reads CASSPMEFNEQFF. In DNA form, the CDR3 reads TGTGCCAGCAGCCCAATGGAGTTCAATGAGCAGTTCTTC.

V usage is TRBV6-6 and J usage is TRBJ2-3, with D unclear. The V end was cut by 2 bases, the J end by 3 bases, with 12 bases between. Germline V gives CDR1 MNHNY, CDR2 SVGAGI (reference sequence). This CDR3 contains 15 residues. CDR3 sequence: CASSYRARSTDTQYF. CDR3 DNA sequence: TGTGCCAGCAGTTACCGAGCGAGGAGTACAGATACGCAGTATTTT.

This clone showed up just a few times. The chain combines TRBV11-1 with TRBJ2-1; 11 bases line up with TRBD2. Germline values: CDR1 SGHAT, CDR2 FQDESV (reference sequence). Unmatched junction bases numbered 4, after V lost 5 bases and J lost 1 base. There are 16 residues in the CDR3. The CDR3 reads CASSLLAGVSYNEQFF. The CDR3 DNA follows: TGTGCCAGCAGCCTACTAGCGGGAGTATCCTACAATGAGCAGTTCTTC. Full variable domain (rest looked up from reference TRBV11-1 and TRBJ2-1): EAEVAQSPRYKITEKSQAVAFWCDPISGHATLYWYRQILGQGPELLVQFQDESVVDDSQLPKDRFSAERLKGVDSTLKIQPAELGDSAMYLCASSLLAGVSYNEQFFGPGTRLTVL.

V gene TRBV27 combines with J gene TRBJ2-3; D may be TRBD2 (6 bases). V lost 2 bases and J 1 base, leaving 7 bases between the germline ends. The germline V gene encodes CDR1 MNHEY and CDR2 SMNVEV (reference sequence). The CDR3 covers 14 residues. CDR3 sequence reads: CASSLKRGTDTQYF. The CDR3 DNA reads as TGTGCCAGCAGTTTAAAGCGGGGCACAGATACGCAGTATTTT.

The chain is built from TRBV5-1 and TRBJ2-5, with 7 bases aligning to TRBD1. Germline values: CDR1 SGHRS, CDR2 YFSETQ. J gave up 2 bases and V 4 bases, and 8 bases lay outside the gene matches. CDR3 length equals 15 residues. For the CDR3, the DNA is TGCGCCAGCAGCCCCTCCTCGACAGGGCAAGAGACCCAGTACTTC. As protein: CASSPSSTGQETQYF.

V usage is TRBV10-3 and J usage is TRBJ1-3; D uncertain. V was clipped by 3 bases and J by 0 bases, with 9 bases between them. Germline-derived CDR1 and CDR2 are ENHRY and SYGVKD. There are 15 residues in the CDR3. In nucleotides, the CDR3 is TGTGCCATCAGTGACCTGGCCAGCTCTGGAAACACCATATATTTT. Its protein is CAISDLASSGNTIYF.

As DNA, the CDR3 is TGTGCCAGCAGTATCCAACAGGGGGGTGAGCAGTTCTTC. This encodes CASSIQQGGEQFF. V usage is TRBV28 and J usage is TRBJ2-1, with TRBD1 matching over 8 bases. The germline V gene encodes CDR1 MDHEN and CDR2 SYDVKM. With V trimmed by 5 bases and J by 9 bases, 6 bases remained unmatched. The length of the CDR3 is 13 residues. The whole variable domain, filled in from reference TRBV28 and TRBJ2-1, reads DVKVTQSSRYLVKRTGEKVFLECVQDMDHENMFWYRQDPGLGLRLIYFSYDVKMKEKGDIPEGYSVSREKKERFSLILESASTNQTSMYLCASSIQQGGEQFFGPGTRLTVL.

The chain is built from TRBV3-1 (or the pseudogene TRBV3-2) and TRBJ2-2, with D perhaps TRBD1 (7 bases). Per the germline V gene, CDR1 is LGHDT and CDR2 is YNNKEL (reference sequence). V lost 6 bases, J lost 3 bases, and 14 bases lay in between. This CDR3 has 15 residues. The DNA of the CDR3 is TGTGCCAGCAGATTGACAGGGAGGCACACCGGGGAGCTGTTTTTT. It yields the protein CASRLTGRHTGELFF.

The rearrangement uses TRBV10-3 and TRBJ2-5; 10 bases agree with TRBD2. The CDR3 sequence is 14 residues long. V dropped 6 bases and J dropped 6; count of bases not matched to a gene: 7. Germline loops: CDR1 ENHRY, CDR2 SYGVKD. CDR3 sequence reads: CAIRSASGSQTQYF. In nucleotides, the CDR3 is TGTGCCATCAGGTCGGCTAGCGGGAGTCAGACCCAGTACTTC.

This clone was picked up many times. The rearrangement links TRBV19 to TRBJ2-2; TRBD1 might be the D (5 bases). The germline V and J ends were trimmed by 6 bases and 4 bases, with 9 bases remaining between them. CDR3 length: 13 residues. Per the germline V gene, CDR1 is LNHDA and CDR2 is SQIVND (reference sequence). DNA for the CDR3: TGTGCCAGTAGAGGGGCAGGCACCGGGGAGCTGTTTTTT. It encodes CASRGAGTGELFF.

This chain connects TRBV7-8 to TRBJ1-4, with no clear D. The CDR3 runs 12 residues. Germline CDR1 and CDR2: SGHVS and FQNEAQ. The CDR3 protein is CASARANEKLFF. In nucleotides, the CDR3 is TGTGCGTCCGCGCGGGCTAATGAAAAACTGTTTTTT.

J is TRBJ2-7 and V is TRBV2; D is unresolved. V was cut by 8 bases and J by 6 bases, with 8 bases left in between. Looked up from germline, CDR1 is SNHLY and CDR2 is FYNNEI. This CDR3 has 10 residues. The CDR3 DNA reads as TGTGCCAGCCTGAGGTCCGAGCAGTACTTC. This translates into CASLRSEQYF.

V is TRBV5-4 and J is TRBJ2-3, with TRBD2 identical over 10 bases. The CDR3 runs 16 residues. Germline V lookup: CDR1 SGHNT, CDR2 YYREEE (reference sequence). The V gene end was trimmed by 4 bases and the J gene end by 2 bases; junction bases not matched to a gene: 7. The DNA of the CDR3 is TGTGCCAGCAGCCAAGCCGGGACTAGCGTCACAGATACGCAGTATTTT. Residues: CASSQAGTSVTDTQYF.

V is TRBV27 and J is TRBJ1-4; D not resolved. V was pared by 7 bases and J by 7 bases, with 34 bases between. This CDR3 is built from 20 residues. CDR1 and CDR2 from the germline V gene are MNHEY and SMNVEV (reference sequence). The CDR3 nucleotides read TGTGCCAGCACCTCGTTTCTCCCCGCCCCCAGTAAGAGGGTCGGTGAAAAACTGTTTTTT. As protein: CASTSFLPAPSKRVGEKLFF. Looking up the rest from reference TRBV27 and TRBJ1-4 gives the full variable domain: EAQVTQNPRYLITVTGKKLTVTCSQNMNHEYMSWYRQDPGLGLRQIYYSMNVEVTDKGDVPEGYKVSRKEKRNFPLILESPSPNQTSLYFCASTSFLPAPSKRVGEKLFFGSGTQLSVL.

The chain links TRBV6-5 to TRBJ2-1; TRBD1 might be the D (5 bases). Trimming pared 6 bases from V and 12 bases from J, leaving 15 bases between. Germline CDR1 MNHEY, CDR2 SVGAGI. The CDR3 is 12 residues long. The CDR3 DNA reads TGTGCCAGCAGGCAGGGTCCCTGGTGGCAGTTCTTC. It codes for CASRQGPWWQFF.

This clone was observed many times. The chain links TRBV28 to TRBJ1-3; D uncertain. CDR1 and CDR2 from the germline V gene are MDHEN and SYDVKM. The CDR3 contains 14 residues. V lost 5 bases and J lost 4, with 12 bases in between. CDR3: CASSPQSAGNTIYF. CDR3 in DNA: TGTGCCAGCAGTCCCCAGTCCGCCGGAAACACCATATATTTT.